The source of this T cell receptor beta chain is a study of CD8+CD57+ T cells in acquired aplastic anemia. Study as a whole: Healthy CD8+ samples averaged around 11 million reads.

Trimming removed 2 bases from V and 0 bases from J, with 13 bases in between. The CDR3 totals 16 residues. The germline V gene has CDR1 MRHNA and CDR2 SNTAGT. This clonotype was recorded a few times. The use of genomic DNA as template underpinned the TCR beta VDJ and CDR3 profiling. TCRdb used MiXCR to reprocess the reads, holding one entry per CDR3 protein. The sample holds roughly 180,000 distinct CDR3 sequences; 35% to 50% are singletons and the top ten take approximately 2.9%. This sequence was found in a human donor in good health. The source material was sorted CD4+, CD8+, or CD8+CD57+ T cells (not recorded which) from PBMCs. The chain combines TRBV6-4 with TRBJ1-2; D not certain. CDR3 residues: CASSDTPQAPNYGYTF. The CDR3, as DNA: TGTGCCAGCAGTGACACCCCGCAGGCTCCTAACTATGGCTACACCTTC.